In its sample, the clone carrying this TCR beta chain was seen a few times. These data originate in a study of T-cell reconstitution after alpha-beta-depleted transplantation in children. Unique molecular identifiers were incorporated into the prepared TCRbeta library. TCRdb fed the PCR reads into MiXCR, producing one record per CDR3 protein. The sample has 350,000 to 400,000 distinct CDR3 sequences; about an eighth are singletons. This CDR3 region has 16 residues. Per the germline V gene, CDR1 is SGDLS and CDR2 is YYNGEE. Germline trimming cut 4 bases from V and 0 bases from J; bases unmatched to any gene: 9.

The material was PBMCs, obtained from the stem cell graft. The V and J genes are TRBV9 and TRBJ1-1; the match to TRBD1 covers 7 bases. This TCR was sampled from a human donor who donated a stem cell graft to a child with Fanconi anemia. CDR3 coding DNA: TGTGCCAGCAGCCCTCGGACAGGTACTATGAACACTGAAGCTTTCTTT. Encoded protein: CASSPRTGTMNTEAFF.